These T cell receptor beta chains were read from a single sample in a study of cytomegalovirus exposure and HLA in healthy donors. The data were produced by immunoSEQ multiplex PCR, yet TCRdb's version contains in-frame clones alone and is incomplete. The sample carries about 160,000 clones, 80% to 85% recorded once. Sequencing was done on a sample of PBMCs. The receptors here all came from a man between 18 and 29 years old in good health and CMV-seronegative. Each CDR3 is given with its conserved first and last residue.

CDR3	V	J
CASSLPSSEQYF	TRBV27	TRBJ2-7
CASSPPSRHNEQFF	TRBV14	TRBJ2-1
CASSPMTGVSYEQYF	TRBV18	TRBJ2-7
CASSFSDTGLKGKLFF	TRBV5-8	TRBJ1-4
CASSHLPAGPNYGYTF	TRBV4-1	TRBJ1-2
CASSEPGDLQETQYF	TRBV25-1	TRBJ2-5
CARPLTGKGAYEQYF	TRBV9	TRBJ2-7
CASSLGHTIAFF	TRBV7-9	TRBJ1-1
CASSTLGHGSSYEQYF	TRBV7-8	TRBJ2-7
CASSLGASGRAEQYF	TRBV7-9	TRBJ2-7
CASTLTGGGYTF	TRBV2	TRBJ1-2
CASSRPGWYEQYF	TRBV5-6	TRBJ2-7
CASSDHFGTAPFIIYGYTF	TRBV6-1	TRBJ1-2
CASSRGLAGGESHF	TRBV5-6	TRBJ2-3
CASSQGRGDRGLGEQYF	TRBV4-3	TRBJ2-7
CASSTSAMETQYF	TRBV19	TRBJ2-5
CASSRDRVGYEQYF	TRBV5-4	TRBJ2-7
CASSRRGLTEAFF	TRBV28	TRBJ1-1
CASSPTSSNYGYTF	TRBV2	TRBJ1-2
CASSPGTENQPQHF	TRBV2	TRBJ1-5
CASSLGGEPLHF	TRBV5-1	TRBJ1-6
CAISGSLTRQNSPLHF	TRBV10-3	TRBJ1-6
CASSPRREAPAYEQYF	TRBV7-2	TRBJ2-7
CASSLEAGGTYGYTF	TRBV13	TRBJ1-2
CASSEGAGGTEELFF	TRBV19	TRBJ2-2
CASSDNPSGIYGYTF	TRBV2	TRBJ1-2
CASSPRTGERTDTQYF	TRBV5-4	TRBJ2-3